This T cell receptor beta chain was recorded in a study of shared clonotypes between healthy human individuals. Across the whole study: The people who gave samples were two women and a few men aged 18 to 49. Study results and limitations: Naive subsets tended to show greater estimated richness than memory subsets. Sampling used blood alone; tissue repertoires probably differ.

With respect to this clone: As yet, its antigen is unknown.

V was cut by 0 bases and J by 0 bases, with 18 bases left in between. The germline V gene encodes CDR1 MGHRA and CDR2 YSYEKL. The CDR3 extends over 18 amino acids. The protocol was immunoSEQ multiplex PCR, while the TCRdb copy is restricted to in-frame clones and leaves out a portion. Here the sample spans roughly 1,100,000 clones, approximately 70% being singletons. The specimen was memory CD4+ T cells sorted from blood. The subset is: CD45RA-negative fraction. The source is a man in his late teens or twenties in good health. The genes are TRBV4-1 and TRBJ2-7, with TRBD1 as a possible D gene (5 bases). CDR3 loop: CASSQDWGQGTASYEQYF. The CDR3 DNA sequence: TGCGCCAGCAGCCAAGATTGGGGCCAGGGAACCGCCTCCTACGAGCAGTACTTC.